The source of this TCR beta chain is a study of T-cell reconstitution after alpha-beta-depleted transplantation in children. Unique molecular identifiers were incorporated during preparation of the TCRbeta library. TCRdb redid the calling of the PCR reads with MiXCR, one entry per CDR3 protein. The repertoire consists of 600,000 or so distinct CDR3 sequences, with roughly 23% occurring once and the leading ten covering roughly 15%. Study observations and caveats: Alpha-beta T cells about two months after transplant reportedly derived from several hundred expanded graft clones. Recipient T cells and thymic progenitors that survived gave rise to the high TCRbeta diversity observed at day 60 in some patients. Newly produced T cells mostly accounted for T-cell counts and diversity one year post-transplant.

Trimming took 3 bases from V and 3 from J, leaving 9 bases between them. This CDR3 spans 12 amino acids. CDR1 SQVTM and CDR2 ANQGSEA come from the germline V gene. Regarding this clonotype: The antigen is unknown.

This clonotype was obtained from a boy younger than two who had a stem cell transplant for acute myeloid leukemia, so the T cells may come from the graft donor. The source was PBMCs, mostly from graft donor cells, collected 360 days after TCRalphabeta/CD19-depleted stem cell transplant. The V and J genes are TRBV29-1 and TRBJ2-7; possibly TRBD1 for D (5 bases). The CDR3 DNA reads TGCAGCGTTGACGGGCAGGGCTACGAGCAGTACTTC. Translation: CSVDGQGYEQYF.